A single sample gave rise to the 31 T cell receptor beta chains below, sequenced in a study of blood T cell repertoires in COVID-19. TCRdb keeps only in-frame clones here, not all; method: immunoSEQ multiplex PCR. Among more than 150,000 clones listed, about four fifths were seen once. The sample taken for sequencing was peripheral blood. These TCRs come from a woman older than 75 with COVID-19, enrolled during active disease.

The CDR3 DNA reads as TGTGCCAGCAGCGCCGGGACAGGGACCGGTGATGGCTACACCTTC. It encodes CASSAGTGTGDGYTF. J is TRBJ1-2 and V is TRBV5-5; 9 positions match TRBD1. The ends lost 4 bases at V and 6 bases at J; junction bases unmatched: 10. Germline CDR1 and CDR2: SGHKS and YYEKEE (reference sequence). The CDR3 is 15 residues long. The full variable domain, its missing parts supplied by reference TRBV5-5 and TRBJ1-2, is DAGVTQSPTHLIKTRGQQVTLRCSPISGHKSVSWYQQVLGQGPQFIFQYYEKEERGRGNFPDRFSARQFPNYSSELNVNALLLGDSALYLCASSAGTGTGDGYTFGSGTRLTVV.

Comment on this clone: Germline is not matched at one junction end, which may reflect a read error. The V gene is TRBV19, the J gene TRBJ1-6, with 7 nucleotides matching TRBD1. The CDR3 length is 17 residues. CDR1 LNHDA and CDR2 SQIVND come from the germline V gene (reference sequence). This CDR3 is CAGSFGQDWGYNSPLHF. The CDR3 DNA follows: TGTGCCGGTAGTTTCGGACAGGATTGGGGATATAATTCACCCCTCCACTTT.

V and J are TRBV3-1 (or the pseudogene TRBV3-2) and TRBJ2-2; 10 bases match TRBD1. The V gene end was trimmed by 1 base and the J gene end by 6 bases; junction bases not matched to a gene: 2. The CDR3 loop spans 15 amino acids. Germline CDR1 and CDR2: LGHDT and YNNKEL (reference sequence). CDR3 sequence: CASSQGGTGAGELFF. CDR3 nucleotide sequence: TGTGCCAGCAGCCAAGGTGGGACAGGGGCCGGGGAGCTGTTTTTT.

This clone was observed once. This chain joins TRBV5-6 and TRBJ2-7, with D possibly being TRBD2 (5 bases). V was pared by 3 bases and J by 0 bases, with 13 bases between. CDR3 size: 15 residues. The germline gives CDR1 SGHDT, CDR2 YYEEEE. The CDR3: CASSSGLGSSYEQYF. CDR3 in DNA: TGTGCCAGCAGCTCCGGACTGGGAAGCTCCTACGAGCAGTACTTC. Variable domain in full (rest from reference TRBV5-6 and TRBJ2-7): DAGVTQSPTHLIKTRGQQVTLRCSPKSGHDTVSWYQQALGQGPQFIFQYYEEEERQRGNFPDRFSGHQFPNYSSELNVNALLLGDSALYLCASSSGLGSSYEQYFGPGTRLTVT.

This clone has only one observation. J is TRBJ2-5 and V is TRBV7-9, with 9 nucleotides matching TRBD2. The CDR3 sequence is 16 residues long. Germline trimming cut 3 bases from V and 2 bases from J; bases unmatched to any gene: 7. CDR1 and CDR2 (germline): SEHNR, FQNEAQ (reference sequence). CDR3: CASSFGSSGEQETQYF. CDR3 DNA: TGTGCCAGCAGCTTCGGGTCTAGCGGGGAGCAAGAGACCCAGTACTTC.

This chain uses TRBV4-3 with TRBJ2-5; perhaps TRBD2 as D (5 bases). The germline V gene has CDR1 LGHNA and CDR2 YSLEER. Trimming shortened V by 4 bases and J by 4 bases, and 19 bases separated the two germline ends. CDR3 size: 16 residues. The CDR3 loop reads CASSLGVTPGGETQYF. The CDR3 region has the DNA TGCGCCAGCAGCCTCGGGGTCACCCCTGGCGGAGAGACCCAGTACTTC.

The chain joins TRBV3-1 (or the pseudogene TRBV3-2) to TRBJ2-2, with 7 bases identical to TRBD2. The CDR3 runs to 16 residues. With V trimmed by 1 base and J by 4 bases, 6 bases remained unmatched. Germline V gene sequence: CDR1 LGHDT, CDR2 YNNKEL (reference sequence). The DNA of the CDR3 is TGTGCCAGCAGCCAAGCGGTGGGAGGGCCCACCGGGGAGCTGTTTTTT. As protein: CASSQAVGGPTGELFF.

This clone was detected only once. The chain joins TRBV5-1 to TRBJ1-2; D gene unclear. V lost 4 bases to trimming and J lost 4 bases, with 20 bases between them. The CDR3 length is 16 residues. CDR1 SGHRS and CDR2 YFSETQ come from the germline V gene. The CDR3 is CASSPQTVLGGYGYTF. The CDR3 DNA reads TGCGCCAGCAGCCCTCAGACTGTACTGGGTGGCTATGGCTACACCTTC.

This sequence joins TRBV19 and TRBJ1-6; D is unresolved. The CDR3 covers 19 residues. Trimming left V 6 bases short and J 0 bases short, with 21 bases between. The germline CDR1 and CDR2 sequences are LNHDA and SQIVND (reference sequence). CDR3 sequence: CASRGYGQAGSSYNSPLHF. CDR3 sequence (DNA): TGTGCCAGTAGGGGTTATGGGCAGGCCGGCTCCTCCTATAATTCACCCCTCCACTTT.

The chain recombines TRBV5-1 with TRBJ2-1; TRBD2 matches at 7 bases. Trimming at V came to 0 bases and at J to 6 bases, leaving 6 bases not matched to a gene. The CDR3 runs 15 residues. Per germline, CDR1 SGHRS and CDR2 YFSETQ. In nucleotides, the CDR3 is TGCGCCAGCAGCTTGGTGTCTAGCGGTCGCAATGAGCAGTTCTTC. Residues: CASSLVSSGRNEQFF.

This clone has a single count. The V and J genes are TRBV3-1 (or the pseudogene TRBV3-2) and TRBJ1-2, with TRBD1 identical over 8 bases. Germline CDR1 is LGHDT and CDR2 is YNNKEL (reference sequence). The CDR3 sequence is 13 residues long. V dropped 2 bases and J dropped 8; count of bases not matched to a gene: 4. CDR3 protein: CASSQQTGVGYTF. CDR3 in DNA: TGTGCCAGCAGCCAACAGACAGGGGTAGGCTACACCTTC.

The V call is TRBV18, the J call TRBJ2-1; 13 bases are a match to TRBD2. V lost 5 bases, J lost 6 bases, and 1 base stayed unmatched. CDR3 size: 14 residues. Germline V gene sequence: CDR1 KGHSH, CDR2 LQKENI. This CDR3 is CASSWTSGGNEQFF. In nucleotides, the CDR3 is TGTGCCAGCTCATGGACTAGCGGGGGCAATGAGCAGTTCTTC. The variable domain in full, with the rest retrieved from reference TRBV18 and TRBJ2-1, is NAGVMQNPRHLVRRRGQEARLRCSPMKGHSHVYWYRQLPEEGLKFMVYLQKENIIDESGMPKERFSAEFPKEGPSILRIQQVVRGDSAAYFCASSWTSGGNEQFFGPGTRLTVL.

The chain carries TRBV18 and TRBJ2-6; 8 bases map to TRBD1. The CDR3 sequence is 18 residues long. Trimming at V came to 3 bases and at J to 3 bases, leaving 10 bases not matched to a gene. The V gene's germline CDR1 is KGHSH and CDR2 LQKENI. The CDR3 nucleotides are TGTGCCAGCTCACCTCTGACAGGGGCCCGGCTTGGGGCCAACGTCCTGACTTTC. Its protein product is CASSPLTGARLGANVLTF.

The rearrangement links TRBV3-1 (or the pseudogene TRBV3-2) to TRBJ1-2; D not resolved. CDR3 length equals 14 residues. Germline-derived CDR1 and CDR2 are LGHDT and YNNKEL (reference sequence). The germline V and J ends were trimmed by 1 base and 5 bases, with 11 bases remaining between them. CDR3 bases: TGTGCCAGCAGCCAAGTTGGGGAGCGGTATGGCTACACCTTC. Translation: CASSQVGERYGYTF.

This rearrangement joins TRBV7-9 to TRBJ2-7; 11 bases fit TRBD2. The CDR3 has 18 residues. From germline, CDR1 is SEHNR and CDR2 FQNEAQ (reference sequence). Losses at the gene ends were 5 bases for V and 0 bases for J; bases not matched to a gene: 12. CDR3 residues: CASSPLPNLAGGSYEQYF. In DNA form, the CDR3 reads TGTGCCAGCAGCCCACTACCAAACCTAGCGGGAGGCTCCTACGAGCAGTACTTC.

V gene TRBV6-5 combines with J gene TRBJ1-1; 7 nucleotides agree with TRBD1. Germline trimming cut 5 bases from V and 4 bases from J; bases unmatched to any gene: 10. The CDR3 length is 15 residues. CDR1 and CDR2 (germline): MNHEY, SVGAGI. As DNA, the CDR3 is TGTGCCAGCAGTCCCATCGGTGAGGGGGCCACTGAAGCTTTCTTT. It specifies CASSPIGEGATEAFF.

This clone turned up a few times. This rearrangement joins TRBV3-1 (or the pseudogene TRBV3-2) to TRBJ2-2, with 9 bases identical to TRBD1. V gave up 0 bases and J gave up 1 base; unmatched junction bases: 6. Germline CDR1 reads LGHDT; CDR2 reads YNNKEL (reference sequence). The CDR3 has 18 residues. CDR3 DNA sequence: TGTGCCAGCAGCCAAGACCCCTGGGACAGGGTGAACACCGGGGAGCTGTTTTTT. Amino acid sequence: CASSQDPWDRVNTGELFF.

Here the CDR3 DNA reads TGTGCCAGCAGCCCAAACAGGGTTCCGGAGACCCAGTACTTC. Residues: CASSPNRVPETQYF. The chain recombines TRBV11-2 with TRBJ2-5, with a weak D call TRBD1 (6 bases). The germline V gene encodes CDR1 SGHAT and CDR2 FQNNGV. Trimming pared 5 bases from V and 5 bases from J, leaving 15 bases between. The CDR3 totals 14 residues.

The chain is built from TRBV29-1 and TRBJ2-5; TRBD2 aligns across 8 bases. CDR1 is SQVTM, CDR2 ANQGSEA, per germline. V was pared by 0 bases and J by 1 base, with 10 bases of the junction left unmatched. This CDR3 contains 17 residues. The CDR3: CSVEDGRGAITQETQYF. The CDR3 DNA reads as TGCAGCGTTGAAGATGGGCGGGGGGCGATAACCCAAGAGACCCAGTACTTC.

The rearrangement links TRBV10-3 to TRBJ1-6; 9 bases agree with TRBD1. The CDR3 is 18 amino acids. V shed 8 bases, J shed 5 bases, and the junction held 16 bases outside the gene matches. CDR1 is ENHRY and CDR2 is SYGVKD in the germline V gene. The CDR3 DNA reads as TGTGCCATCGGAGGGCCAATACAGGGGGCCAGGAATAATTCACCCCTCCACTTT. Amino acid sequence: CAIGGPIQGARNNSPLHF.

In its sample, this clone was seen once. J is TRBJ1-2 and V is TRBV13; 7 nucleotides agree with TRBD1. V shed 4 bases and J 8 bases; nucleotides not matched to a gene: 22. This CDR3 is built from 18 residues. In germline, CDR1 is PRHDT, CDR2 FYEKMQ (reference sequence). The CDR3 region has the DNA TGTGCCAGCAGCTCCCCTGACAGGGTGCAGAATTCGGAAGGAGGCTACACCTTC. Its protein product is CASSSPDRVQNSEGGYTF.

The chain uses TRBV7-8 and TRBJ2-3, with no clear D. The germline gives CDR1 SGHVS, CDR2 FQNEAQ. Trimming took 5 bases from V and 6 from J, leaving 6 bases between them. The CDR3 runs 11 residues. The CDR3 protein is CASSPFDTQYF. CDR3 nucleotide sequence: TGTGCCAGCAGCCCCTTTGATACGCAGTATTTT.

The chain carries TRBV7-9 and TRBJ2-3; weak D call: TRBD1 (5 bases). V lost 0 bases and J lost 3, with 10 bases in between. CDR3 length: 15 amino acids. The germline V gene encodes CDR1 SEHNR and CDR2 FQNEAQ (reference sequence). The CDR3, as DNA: TGTGCCAGCAGCTTAGCCAGGGATATGACAGATACGCAGTATTTT. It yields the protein CASSLARDMTDTQYF.

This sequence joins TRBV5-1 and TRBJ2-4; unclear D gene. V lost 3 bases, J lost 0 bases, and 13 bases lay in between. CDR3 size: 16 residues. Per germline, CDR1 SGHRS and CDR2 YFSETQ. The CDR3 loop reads CASSSSATVAKNIQYF. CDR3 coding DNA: TGCGCCAGCAGCTCCTCAGCGACCGTAGCCAAAAACATTCAGTACTTC.

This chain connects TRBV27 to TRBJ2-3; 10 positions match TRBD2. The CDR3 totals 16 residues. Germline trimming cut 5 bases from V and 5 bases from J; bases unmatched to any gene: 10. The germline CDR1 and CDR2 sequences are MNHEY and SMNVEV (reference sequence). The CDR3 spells CASSRWVAGGVDTQYF. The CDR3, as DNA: TGTGCCAGCAGTCGTTGGGTAGCGGGAGGTGTAGATACGCAGTATTTT.

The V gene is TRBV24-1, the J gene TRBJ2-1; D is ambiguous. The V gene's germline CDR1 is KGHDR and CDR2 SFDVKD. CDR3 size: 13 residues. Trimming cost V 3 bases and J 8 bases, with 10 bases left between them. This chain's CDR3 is CATSDVLRYEQFF. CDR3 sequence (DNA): TGTGCCACCAGTGATGTCCTACGGTATGAGCAGTTCTTC.

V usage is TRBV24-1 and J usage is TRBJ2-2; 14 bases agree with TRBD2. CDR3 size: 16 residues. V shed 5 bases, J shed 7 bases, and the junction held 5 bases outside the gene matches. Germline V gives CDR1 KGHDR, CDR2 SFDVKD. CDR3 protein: CATSGYGTSGGGELFF. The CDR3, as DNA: TGTGCCACCAGTGGCTACGGGACTAGCGGGGGCGGGGAGCTGTTTTTT.

The CDR3 is CASSQEVVNTEAFF. The CDR3 nucleotides are TGTGCCAGCAGCCAAGAGGTAGTGAACACTGAAGCTTTCTTT. The rearrangement joins TRBV3-1 (or the pseudogene TRBV3-2) to TRBJ1-1; D is unclear. V gave up 0 bases and J gave up 0 bases, with 5 bases separating them. This CDR3 is 14 amino acids long. CDR1 and CDR2 from the germline V gene are LGHDT and YNNKEL (reference sequence).

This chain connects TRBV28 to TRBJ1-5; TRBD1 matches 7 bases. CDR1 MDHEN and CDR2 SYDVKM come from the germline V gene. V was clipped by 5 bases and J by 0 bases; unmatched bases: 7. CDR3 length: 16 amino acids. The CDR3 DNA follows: TGTGCCAGCAGTCCCCCACAGGGGTCTAGCAATCAGCCCCAGCATTTT. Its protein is CASSPPQGSSNQPQHF.

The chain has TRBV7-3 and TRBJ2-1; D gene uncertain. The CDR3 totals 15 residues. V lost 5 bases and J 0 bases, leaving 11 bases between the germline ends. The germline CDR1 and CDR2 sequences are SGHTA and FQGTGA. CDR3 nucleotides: TGTGCCAGCAGCAAACGCCTTAGCTCCTACAATGAGCAGTTCTTC. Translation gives CASSKRLSSYNEQFF.

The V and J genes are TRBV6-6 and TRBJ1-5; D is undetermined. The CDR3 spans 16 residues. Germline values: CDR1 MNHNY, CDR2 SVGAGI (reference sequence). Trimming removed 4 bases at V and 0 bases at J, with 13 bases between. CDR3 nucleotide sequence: TGTGCCAGCAGTTCGGGGTACGACTATAGCAATCAGCCCCAGCATTTT. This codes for CASSSGYDYSNQPQHF.